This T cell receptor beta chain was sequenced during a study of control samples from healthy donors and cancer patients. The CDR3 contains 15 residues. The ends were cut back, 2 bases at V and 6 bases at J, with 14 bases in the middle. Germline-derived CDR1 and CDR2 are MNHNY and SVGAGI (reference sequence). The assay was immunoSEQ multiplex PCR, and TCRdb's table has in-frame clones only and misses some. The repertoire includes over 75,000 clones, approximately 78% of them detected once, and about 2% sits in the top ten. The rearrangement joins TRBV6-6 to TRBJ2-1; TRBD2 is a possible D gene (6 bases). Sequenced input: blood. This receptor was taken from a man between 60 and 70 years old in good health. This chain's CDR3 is CASSYTAGLSNEQFF. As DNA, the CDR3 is TGTGCCAGCAGTTACACGGCGGGACTGAGCAATGAGCAGTTCTTC.